Listed here are 5 T cell receptor beta chains from one sample, sequenced in a study of blood T cell repertoires in COVID-19. The repertoire was sequenced with immunoSEQ multiplex PCR; TCRdb's copy has only in-frame clones and lacks some. The table records about 200,000 clones, 84% of them present only once. The sequenced sample was peripheral blood. Receptors were obtained from a woman in her forties or fifties with active or convalescent COVID-19.

V gene TRBV5-1 combines with J gene TRBJ2-7; D may be TRBD1 (6 bases). Germline CDR1 and CDR2: SGHRS and YFSETQ. V was shortened by 0 bases and J by 11 bases, with 15 bases between the two germline ends. This CDR3 region has 13 residues. CDR3 DNA sequence: TGCGCCAGCAGCTTGGGACTGGGTAGGGACAAGTACTTC. Its protein product is CASSLGLGRDKYF.

The chain recombines TRBV21-1 with TRBJ1-6. TRBV21-1 is recorded as a pseudogene. This CDR3 is 15 amino acids long. CDR3 DNA: TGTGCCAGCAGCAAAGTAAGGGTGGAGGATTCACCCCTCCACTTT. Translating gives CASSKVRVEDSPLHF.

In this sample, this clone turned up once. The chain uses TRBV2 and TRBJ2-5; 9 bases align to TRBD2. V dropped 3 bases and J dropped 3; count of bases not matched to a gene: 5. In germline, CDR1 is SNHLY, CDR2 FYNNEI. The CDR3 runs to 15 residues. CDR3 loop: CASSDLGLAKETQYF. The CDR3 region has the DNA TGTGCCAGCAGTGACCTCGGACTAGCGAAAGAGACCCAGTACTTC.

This chain connects TRBV2 to TRBJ2-7, with 8 bases matching TRBD1. V trimming: 7 bases; J trimming: 0 bases; junction bases outside the gene matches: 5. CDR3 length: 14 amino acids. Germline CDR1 reads SNHLY; CDR2 reads FYNNEI. In nucleotides, the CDR3 is TGTGCCAGCATCCGGACAGGGAGCTCCTACGAGCAGTACGTC. Residues: CASIRTGSSYEQYV.

This rearrangement joins TRBV6-5 to TRBJ1-1; D call uncertain. V was trimmed by 6 bases and J by 2 bases, leaving 13 bases between them. Per germline, CDR1 MNHEY and CDR2 SVGAGI. The CDR3 extends over 14 amino acids. The CDR3 protein is CASSRRELNTEAFF. In nucleotides, the CDR3 is TGTGCCAGCAGCCGGCGGGAACTAAACACTGAAGCTTTCTTT.